These 16 T cell receptor beta chains came from one sample sequenced in a study of technical replicates of blood from a few donors. Some clones are missing from TCRdb's copy, which holds only in-frame ones; the method was immunoSEQ multiplex PCR. The table has roughly 79,000 clones, more than 85% seen once. The sequencing sample was made of T cells isolated from PBMCs. The source is a human donor in good health.

This sequence joins TRBV6-5 and TRBJ1-1; D remains ambiguous. This CDR3 comprises 12 residues. The V end was cut by 2 bases, the J end by 5 bases, with 6 bases between. The germline CDR1 and CDR2 sequences are MNHEY and SVGAGI. As DNA, the CDR3 is TGTGCCAGCAGTTACGGGAGGACTGAAGCTTTCTTT. It translates to CASSYGRTEAFF.

This chain joins TRBV6-1 and TRBJ1-5; 10 positions match TRBD1. V lost 10 bases and J lost 6; bases outside the gene matches: 9. Germline CDR1 MNHNS, CDR2 SASEGT. There are 14 residues in the CDR3. The CDR3 loop reads CAISGTGVGQPQHF. CDR3 DNA: TGTGCCATCTCCGGGACAGGGGTCGGTCAGCCCCAGCATTTT.

A single count supports this clone. The chain recombines TRBV5-4 with TRBJ2-7, with D possibly being TRBD2 (6 bases). V was shortened by 4 bases and J by 1 base, with 15 bases between the two germline ends. Germline CDR1 SGHNT, CDR2 YYREEE (reference sequence). This CDR3 region has 15 residues. CDR3 amino acids: CASSGVSAGSYEQYF. CDR3 nucleotide sequence: TGTGCCAGCAGCGGAGTTAGCGCGGGATCCTACGAGCAGTACTTC. Full variable domain (remainder filled in from reference TRBV5-4 and TRBJ2-7): ETGVTQSPTHLIKTRGQQVTLRCSSQSGHNTVSWYQQALGQGPQFIFQYYREEENGRGNFPPRFSGLQFPNYSSELNVNALELDDSALYLCASSGVSAGSYEQYFGPGTRLTVT.

The V and J genes are TRBV30 and TRBJ2-5, with TRBD2 matching 10 bases. The CDR3 has 14 amino acids. V gave up 3 bases and J gave up 3 bases; unmatched junction bases: 4. Germline V lookup: CDR1 GTSNPN, CDR2 SVGIG (reference sequence). Here the CDR3 DNA reads TGTGCCTGGAGCCCCGGACTAGCGGAAGAGACCCAGTACTTC. Protein sequence: CAWSPGLAEETQYF.

J is TRBJ2-1 and V is TRBV4-2; TRBD2 aligns across 8 bases. Losses at the gene ends were 3 bases for V and 6 bases for J; bases not matched to a gene: 7. The CDR3 consists of 15 residues. From germline, CDR1 is LGHNA and CDR2 YNFKEQ. The CDR3 is CASSQAAGVVNEQFF. As DNA, the CDR3 is TGTGCCAGCAGCCAGGCAGCGGGAGTTGTCAATGAGCAGTTCTTC.

The J gene is TRBJ1-1, the V gene TRBV25-1; D gene unclear. CDR1 MGHDK and CDR2 SYGVNS come from the germline V gene. The ends were cut back, 4 bases at V and 0 bases at J, with 6 bases in the middle. This CDR3 is built from 13 residues. DNA for the CDR3: TGTGCCAGCAGTGTAGCCGTGAACACTGAAGCTTTCTTT. It specifies CASSVAVNTEAFF.

This rearrangement joins TRBV25-1 to TRBJ2-7; D gene unclear. Trimming took 2 bases from V and 8 from J, leaving 4 bases between them. The germline V gene has CDR1 MGHDK and CDR2 SYGVNS. This CDR3 contains 10 residues. The CDR3 loop is CASSEVKQYF. For the CDR3, the DNA is TGTGCCAGCAGTGAAGTTAAGCAGTACTTC.

The chain couples TRBV6-1 to TRBJ1-5; 7 bases map to TRBD1. Germline V gives CDR1 MNHNS, CDR2 SASEGT. This CDR3 has 15 amino acids. With 8 bases clipped from V and 1 base from J, the junction kept 8 bases outside the gene matches. The CDR3 is CASVEGAGSNQPQHF. CDR3 bases: TGTGCCAGCGTAGAGGGGGCCGGAAGCAATCAGCCCCAGCATTTT.

This chain uses TRBV27 with TRBJ2-1; tentative D call: TRBD2 (6 bases). CDR3 length: 14 amino acids. V gave up 6 bases and J gave up 10 bases, with 19 bases separating them. Germline V gene lookup returns CDR1 MNHEY and CDR2 SMNVEV (reference sequence). As DNA, the CDR3 is TGTGCCAGCAGCTCAAAGCAGGGACTCACCGAGCAGTTCTTC. It is translated as CASSSKQGLTEQFF.

V usage is TRBV5-1 and J usage is TRBJ1-4, with TRBD1 identical over 7 bases. The CDR3 length is 16 residues. In germline, CDR1 is SGHRS, CDR2 YFSETQ. Unmatched junction bases numbered 13, after V lost 4 bases and J lost 7 bases. CDR3 sequence reads: CASSRGQAGTFEKLFF. Here the CDR3 DNA reads TGCGCCAGCAGCCGTGGACAGGCGGGAACCTTTGAAAAACTGTTTTTT.

The chain couples TRBV7-9 to TRBJ1-4; D not resolved. The length of the CDR3 is 14 residues. Trimming left V 1 base short and J 6 bases short, with 9 bases between. CDR1 is SEHNR, CDR2 FQNEAQ, per germline (reference sequence). CDR3 amino acids: CASSLEFYDEKLFF. The DNA for the CDR3 is TGTGCCAGCAGCTTAGAGTTCTACGATGAAAAACTGTTTTTT.

V is TRBV6-5 and J is TRBJ1-1; the D is unclear. The CDR3 has 15 amino acids. V gave up 2 bases and J gave up 0 bases, with 10 bases separating them. Germline V CDR1 and CDR2: MNHEY, SVGAGI. CDR3 sequence: CASSYREGLNTEAFF. The CDR3 coding sequence is TGTGCCAGCAGTTACAGGGAGGGCTTGAACACTGAAGCTTTCTTT.

The J gene is TRBJ1-2, the V gene TRBV6-6; perhaps TRBD1 as D (5 bases). Germline V gene sequence: CDR1 MNHNY, CDR2 SVGAGI (reference sequence). The germline V and J ends were trimmed by 2 bases and 3 bases, with 10 bases remaining between them. CDR3 size: 14 residues. CDR3 nucleotides: TGTGCCAGCAGTTACGTGACAGACCACTATGGCTACACCTTC. Protein product: CASSYVTDHYGYTF.

The chain uses TRBV10-3 and TRBJ1-2; 10 bases align to TRBD1. Germline CDR1 and CDR2: ENHRY and SYGVKD. The V gene end was trimmed by 6 bases and the J gene end by 2 bases; junction bases not matched to a gene: 3. This CDR3 is built from 14 residues. The CDR3 DNA reads as TGTGCCATCAGCGGGGGACAGGGGAACTATGGCTACACCTTC. It yields the protein CAISGGQGNYGYTF.

The chain couples TRBV19 to TRBJ1-4; a weak D match, TRBD1 (6 bases). The CDR3 totals 13 residues. The ends were cut back, 10 bases at V and 8 bases at J, with 17 bases in the middle. The germline CDR1 and CDR2 sequences are LNHDA and SQIVND (reference sequence). As DNA, the CDR3 is TGTGCCACCAGGCGGGGGCGCCTCGAAAAACTGTTTTTT. As protein: CATRRGRLEKLFF.

This clone was observed once. Distinct nucleotide sequences in the sample also encode this CDR3. The chain combines TRBV7-3 with TRBJ2-1; 8 bases fit TRBD2. The trim removed 2 bases at V and 2 bases at J, leaving 2 bases unmatched. From germline, CDR1 is SGHTA and CDR2 FQGTGA. There are 15 residues in the CDR3. The CDR3 coding sequence is TGTGCCAGCAGCTTAGCGGGAGGCCCCTACAATGAGCAGTTCTTC. This gives the protein CASSLAGGPYNEQFF.